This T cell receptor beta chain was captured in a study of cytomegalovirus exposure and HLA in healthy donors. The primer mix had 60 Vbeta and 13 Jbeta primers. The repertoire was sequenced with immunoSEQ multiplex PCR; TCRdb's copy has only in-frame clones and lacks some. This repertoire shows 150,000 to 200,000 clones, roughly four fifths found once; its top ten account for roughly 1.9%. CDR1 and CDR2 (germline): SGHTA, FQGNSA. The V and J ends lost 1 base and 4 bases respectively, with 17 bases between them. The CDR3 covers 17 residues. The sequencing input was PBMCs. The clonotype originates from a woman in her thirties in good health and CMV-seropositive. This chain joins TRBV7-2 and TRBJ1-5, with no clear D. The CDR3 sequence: CASSLVGGQSANQPQHF. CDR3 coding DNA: TGTGCCAGCAGCTTAGTAGGTGGGCAATCTGCAAATCAGCCCCAGCATTTT.